This TCR beta chain stems from a study of shared clonotypes between healthy human individuals. General study findings and limits: Some clonotypes were shared by all four sorted-subset donors, while others were not shared. The non-shared ones had lower generation probabilities than the shared ones. Though the depth was large, rarefaction showed that sorted-subset sequencing was incomplete. Clonotype sharing among the donors was expected to vary with sequencing depth.

Remarks on this clone: Its antigen is undetermined.

CD45RO-negative, CCR7-selected cells formed the naive CD8 fraction, which excluded terminally differentiated effector memory CD45RA+ cells. This table comes from immunoSEQ multiplex PCR, and its TCRdb copy is limited to in-frame clones, with some not included. The table shows roughly 2.1 million clones, with about 92% occurring only once. Trimming pared 4 bases from V and 0 bases from J, leaving 13 bases between. Germline V gene lookup returns CDR1 MGHRA and CDR2 YSYEKL. The CDR3 runs to 16 residues. This chain uses TRBV4-1 with TRBJ2-1; D is undetermined. The sequenced sample was naive CD8+ T cells from PBMCs. The TCR comes from a man aged 18 to 30 in good health. Some clones in this sample may be carry-over from other donors' samples. The CDR3 here is CASSLALQSSYNEQFF. The CDR3 bases are TGCGCCAGCAGCCTCGCCCTTCAAAGCTCCTACAATGAGCAGTTCTTC.